This TCR beta chain was identified in a study of blood T cells in healthy people across ages (dated by TCRdb to between 2014 and 2017). About the study as a whole: In model experiments, template switching captured about one uniquely barcoded TCR beta cDNA molecule for every two T cells. To avoid experimental bias, donors of different ages were distributed randomly across sequencing lanes. The donors were divided into four age groups: young (average around 16 years), middle-aged (about 40), aged (approximately 62) and long-lived (approximately 74). Age-related changes in TCR beta repertoire diversity were measured in the study by deep sequencing normalized with unique cDNA molecular identifiers. The study analyzed two additional independent replicas of 1 million unique cDNA reads from the same blood draw for two donors, one aged 18 to 29 and one aged 80 or older.

The donors were roughly 38 Caucasian individuals from Russia, aged 6 to 90 years, who were systemically healthy. Around 9.9 milliliters of peripheral blood were collected from each donor into EDTA-treated Vacutainer tubes. PBMCs were isolated by Ficoll-Paque density-gradient centrifugation, with at least 7 million obtained per sample. Trizol reagent was used to extract total RNA from the PBMCs, yielding at least 5 micrograms per sample. Naive CD45RAhigh/CD27high T cell percentages were measured by flow cytometry on a PBMC aliquot from every donor. Trimming leaves V shorter by 4 bases and J shorter by 4 bases, with the junction holding 9 bases beyond the gene matches. The CDR3, from cysteine to phenylalanine, totals 15 residues. Of all the DNA, just the CDR3 is kept, 45 bases in frame from base 1. CDR1 and CDR2, looked up from the germline V gene, are MGHRA and YSYEKL. Receptor amplification or capture employed 5' RACE. Sequenced using an Illumina HiSeq 2500. A second roughly 7 to 12 cycle PCR used a sample-barcoded 5' primer and a J-beta primer mix. Each TCR beta cDNA molecule received a unique molecular identifier from a template-switch 5' adaptor carrying 12 random nucleotides. Each sample yielded at least 2.5 million CDR3-containing paired-end reads. The Mint cDNA synthesis kit, primed by a TRBC-specific oligonucleotide, was used to synthesize first-strand cDNA from all RNA. All cDNA was treated with uracil-DNA glycosylase and then went through a first 18-cycle PCR with the universal primers M1SS and BC2_uni_R. The published analysis was carried out like this. Each sample was normalized by randomly selecting 1 million high-quality reads, each carrying a distinct molecular identifier. Reads with shared molecular identifiers were discarded instead of being binned into consensus sequences. MiTCR, run with a Q25 quality threshold and the strictest error-elimination algorithm, handled CDR3 identification, clonotype clustering and error correction. Lower-bound total TCR beta diversity was estimated with a nonparametric unseen species model using Euler transformation. The public reads were run again by TCRdb, first through fastp at Q25 and then through MiXCR, and only productive beta chains were kept. Each CDR3 protein appears once, grouped with its most common genes and DNA. None of the V and J calls come from the authors' own analysis; TCRdb made them. The sample includes about 810,000 distinct CDR3 sequences, with about 34% observed a single time. The top ten clonotypes cover 10% to 15% of the sample.

Summary of the overall study and its limitations: Because the CMV infection status of the donors was unknown, age-related changes in expanded clonotypes may potentially have been confounded. Compared with the aged group, the long-lived group had more naive CD4+ T cells, fewer expanded clones and increased TCR diversity, a pattern suggesting age selection. The percentage of naive T cells measured by flow cytometry correlated strongly with observed TCR beta diversity. Observed TCR beta diversity per million T cells fell roughly linearly with age, and a significant reduction was already apparent by age approximately 41. Conclusive comparison of naive and antigen-experienced compartments was prevented by the profiling of bulk unsorted PBMCs. Estimates of total diversity based on one million sequenced T cells were considered lower bounds and underestimates.

The table lists this clonotype with a few counts. Its target antigen remains unknown. No base-level quality is on record; no much larger clone is a single base apart. The sequencing sample was made of blood. The receptor was derived from a man aged 18-30 years in good health. The rearranged chain carries TRBV4-1 and TRBJ1-1; the junction holds 7 bases that match TRBD1. DNA sequence: TGCGCCAGCAGCCTCGAGACAGGGTTTGGCACTGAAGCTTTCTTT. This codes for CASSLETGFGTEAFF.